This entry lists 21 T cell receptor beta chains sequenced from one sample in a study of shared clonotypes between healthy human individuals. The data were produced by immunoSEQ multiplex PCR, yet TCRdb's version contains in-frame clones alone and is incomplete. Here the sample spans about a million clones, about 80% being singletons. Sequencing was carried out using memory CD4+ T cells from PBMCs. Subset meaning: CD45RA-negative fraction. Receptors originate from a young man in good health. Some clones in this sample may be carry-over from other donors' samples.

The chain combines TRBV5-1 with TRBJ2-5, with 10 bases aligning to TRBD2. This CDR3 is 18 amino acids long. The germline V gene has CDR1 SGHRS and CDR2 YFSETQ. V lost 1 base to trimming and J lost 2 bases; unmatched junction nucleotides: 11. CDR3 region: CASSLFGSGGRIQETQYF. In DNA form, the CDR3 reads TGCGCCAGCAGCTTGTTTGGTAGCGGGGGGCGCATTCAAGAGACCCAGTACTTC.

This chain connects TRBV5-8 to TRBJ2-7; 10 nucleotides match TRBD1. V gave up 4 bases and J gave up 1 base; unmatched junction bases: 8. The CDR3 spans 16 residues. CDR1 is SGHTS, CDR2 YDEGEE, per germline. CDR3 sequence reads: CASSGRPGQGSYEQYF. The CDR3 nucleotides are TGTGCCAGCAGCGGCCGACCGGGACAGGGGTCCTACGAGCAGTACTTC.

The count of this clone is one. V gene TRBV7-2 combines with J gene TRBJ2-3, with D possibly TRBD2 on 6 matching bases. Germline loops: CDR1 SGHTA, CDR2 FQGNSA. The V and J ends lost 5 bases and 5 bases respectively, with 17 bases between them. The CDR3 totals 15 residues. CDR3 in DNA: TGTGCCAGCAGCCGCGACAGAGCGGGTGTAGATACGCAGTATTTT. Protein product: CASSRDRAGVDTQYF.

The chain carries TRBV7-9 and TRBJ2-3; D uncertain. V dropped 2 bases and J dropped 2 bases, with 8 bases sitting between them. From germline, CDR1 is SEHNR and CDR2 FQNEAQ (reference sequence). The CDR3 length is 14 residues. CDR3 DNA sequence: TGTGCCAGCAGCTTACCGGGCCTCACAGATACGCAGTATTTT. As protein: CASSLPGLTDTQYF.

This clone was recorded a few times. This sequence joins TRBV7-6 and TRBJ2-5; no reliable D call. V lost 4 bases and J 7 bases, leaving 7 bases between the germline ends. The CDR3 has 11 residues. Germline CDR1 SGHVS, CDR2 FNYEAQ. The CDR3 DNA is TGTGCCAGCAGCTCCCAGCGGACCCAGTACTTC. Protein product: CASSSQRTQYF.

This chain links TRBV28 with TRBJ1-2, with D possibly being TRBD1 (6 bases). Trimming shortened V by 5 bases and J by 7 bases, and 11 bases separated the two germline ends. Germline V gene sequence: CDR1 MDHEN, CDR2 SYDVKM. The CDR3 is made up of 12 amino acids. CDR3 in amino acids: CASSLRQVGYTF. The CDR3 nucleotides read TGTGCCAGCAGTCTCCGACAGGTTGGCTACACCTTC.

The CDR3 DNA is TGTGCCTGGAGTGTCGGTTCTAGCGGGACGCAGTATTTT. Encoded protein: CAWSVGSSGTQYF. The chain has TRBV30 and TRBJ2-3; 8 bases are shared with TRBD2. Germline CDR1 GTSNPN, CDR2 SVGIG (reference sequence). The V gene end was trimmed by 0 bases and the J gene end by 9 bases; junction bases not matched to a gene: 5. The CDR3 has 13 amino acids.

Concerning this clone itself: Other DNA sequences from this sample encode an identical CDR3 as well. The chain uses TRBV27 and TRBJ2-5; TRBD1 agrees at 7 bases. Unmatched junction bases numbered 5, after V lost 5 bases and J lost 2 bases. The CDR3 covers 14 residues. CDR1 MNHEY and CDR2 SMNVEV come from the germline V gene (reference sequence). CDR3 loop: CASSPGTEQETQYF. CDR3 in DNA: TGTGCCAGCAGTCCCGGGACAGAGCAAGAGACCCAGTACTTC.

The CDR3 bases are TGTGCCAGCACCAATGAAGAGACCCAGTACTTC. Its protein is CASTNEETQYF. The V gene is TRBV6-5, the J gene TRBJ2-5, with no clear D. The CDR3 is made up of 11 amino acids. V dropped 7 bases and J dropped 3 bases, with 6 bases sitting between them. Germline lookup yields CDR1 MNHEY and CDR2 SVGAGI.

This clone was observed a few times. The chain joins TRBV28 to TRBJ1-2; D perhaps matches TRBD1 (5 bases). The CDR3 extends over 15 amino acids. Germline loops: CDR1 MDHEN, CDR2 SYDVKM. Trimming took 4 bases from V and 4 from J, leaving 16 bases between them. The CDR3 DNA reads as TGTGCCAGCAGTTCACAGGTGACCCAACCCTATGGCTACACCTTC. Translated: CASSSQVTQPYGYTF.

The chain couples TRBV2 to TRBJ1-1; weak D call: TRBD1 (5 bases). Germline loops: CDR1 SNHLY, CDR2 FYNNEI. The CDR3 is 11 amino acids. The V and J ends lost 7 bases and 7 bases respectively, with 10 bases between them. CDR3 nucleotide sequence: TGTGCCAGCACGTGGGGCAGTGAAGCTTTCTTT. Its translation: CASTWGSEAFF.

The chain combines TRBV11-3 with TRBJ2-1; D ambiguous. Trimming shortened V by 1 base and J by 2 bases, and 9 bases separated the two germline ends. CDR3 size: 15 residues. CDR1 is SGHNT, CDR2 YENEEA, per germline. CDR3 nucleotide sequence: TGTGCCAGCAGCTTAGGTGGACCCACCTACAATGAGCAGTTCTTC. It is translated as CASSLGGPTYNEQFF.

This clone was counted a few times. The chain carries TRBV19 and TRBJ1-3, with D possibly matching TRBD1 (6 bases). This CDR3 is 15 amino acids long. The V gene lost 8 bases and the J gene lost 0 bases, with 14 bases spanning the gap. Germline-derived CDR1 and CDR2 are LNHDA and SQIVND (reference sequence). The CDR3 sequence: CASFSGVRSGNTIYF. DNA for the CDR3: TGTGCCAGTTTCTCAGGGGTTCGCTCTGGAAACACCATATATTTT.

The chain recombines TRBV7-8 with TRBJ2-3; 7 bases line up with TRBD2. Trimming cost V 5 bases and J 11 bases; bases outside gene matches: 10. The CDR3 runs 13 residues. CDR1 is SGHVS and CDR2 is FQNEAQ in the germline V gene. The CDR3 DNA reads as TGTGCCAGCAGCCCGAGGGGCGGGAGAGGGCAGTATTTT. Translation: CASSPRGGRGQYF.

The chain couples TRBV5-1 to TRBJ2-5, with 7 nucleotides matching TRBD1. V shed 2 bases, J shed 2 bases, and the junction held 3 bases outside the gene matches. From germline, CDR1 is SGHRS and CDR2 YFSETQ. The CDR3 loop spans 14 amino acids. CDR3: CASSLKTGQETQYF. CDR3 nucleotide sequence: TGCGCCAGCAGCTTAAAGACAGGGCAAGAGACCCAGTACTTC.

The chain has TRBV2 and TRBJ1-1; the D gene is possibly TRBD1 (6 bases). In germline, CDR1 is SNHLY, CDR2 FYNNEI. CDR3 length equals 14 residues. Trimming left V 11 bases short and J 1 base short, with 17 bases between. CDR3 sequence (DNA): TGTGCCGCAAAAGCACAGGGAGGGAACACTGAAGCTTTCTTT. Residues: CAAKAQGGNTEAFF.

V and J are TRBV10-3 and TRBJ1-1; the D gene is possibly TRBD1 (6 bases). V lost 8 bases, J lost 2 bases, and 12 bases lay in between. The CDR3 length is 13 residues. Germline assignment: CDR1 ENHRY and CDR2 SYGVKD. The CDR3 sequence is CAIGGLSNTEAFF. The CDR3 nucleotides read TGTGCCATCGGGGGGCTATCAAACACTGAAGCTTTCTTT.

This chain uses TRBV19 with TRBJ1-5; a possible D gene is TRBD1 (6 bases). V was cut by 4 bases and J by 3 bases, with 10 bases left in between. Germline V CDR1 and CDR2: LNHDA, SQIVND (reference sequence). The CDR3 extends over 14 amino acids. Written as DNA, the CDR3 is TGTGCCAGTAGTAGGACAGCTTTCAATCAGCCCCAGCATTTT. It yields the protein CASSRTAFNQPQHF. Full variable domain (remainder filled in from reference TRBV19 and TRBJ1-5): DGGITQSPKYLFRKEGQNVTLSCEQNLNHDAMYWYRQDPGQGLRLIYYSQIVNDFQKGDIAEGYSVSREKKESFPLTVTSAQKNPTAFYLCASSRTAFNQPQHFGDGTRLSIL.

This clone was recorded at least ten times. The CDR3 loop is CASSPVGASGANVLTF. CDR3 sequence (DNA): TGTGCCAGCAGCCCGGTCGGGGCCTCTGGGGCCAACGTCCTGACTTTC. The chain links TRBV7-9 to TRBJ2-6; the D call may be TRBD1 or TRBD2 (5 bases each). Looked up from germline, CDR1 is SEHNR and CDR2 is FQNEAQ (reference sequence). Trimming cost V 5 bases and J 0 bases, with 11 bases left between them. The CDR3 is 16 amino acids.

This sequence joins TRBV27 and TRBJ2-7; D is perhaps TRBD1 (5 bases). The V end lost 6 bases, the J end lost 5 bases, and 14 bases lay between the germline ends. The CDR3 loop spans 13 amino acids. Germline CDR1 reads MNHEY; CDR2 reads SMNVEV (reference sequence). The CDR3 DNA follows: TGTGCCAGCAGGACATCGGCAGGGAACGAGCAGTACTTC. This encodes CASRTSAGNEQYF.

The V gene is TRBV7-3, the J gene TRBJ1-1, with a tentative D call TRBD1 (5 bases). Trimming removed 6 bases at V and 4 bases at J, with 15 bases between. This CDR3 comprises 14 residues. The germline gives CDR1 SGHTA, CDR2 FQGTGA. CDR3 protein: CASRSGTRSTEAFF. DNA of the CDR3: TGTGCCAGCAGGTCCGGGACCAGGAGCACTGAAGCTTTCTTT.